Below, 13 T cell receptor beta chains from the same sample are listed, as sequenced in a study of CD8+ T cells in alopecia areata. Isolated RNA was reverse transcribed into cDNA used as the sequencing template. Sequencing was performed with immunoSEQ multiplex PCR; in TCRdb, only in-frame clones are kept and a portion is missing. Of approximately 140,000 clones listed, roughly 80% are singletons. This sample's treatment: oral pan-JAK inhibitor, 5-10 mg twice daily. The sample consisted of CD8+ T cells sorted from blood, taken at week 4, from a patient treated with tofacitinib. These receptors originate from a human donor with alopecia areata.

In this sample, this clone turned up a few times. The chain uses TRBV27 and TRBJ2-3, with D possibly being TRBD1 or TRBD2 (5 bases each). With 5 bases removed from V and 1 base from J, the gap between germline ends came to 16 bases. The germline V gene has CDR1 MNHEY and CDR2 SMNVEV (reference sequence). The CDR3 loop spans 16 amino acids. The CDR3 DNA reads TGTGCCAGCAGTCCCTCGGCAGGGACGGGCACAGATACGCAGTATTTT. Protein sequence: CASSPSAGTGTDTQYF.

The rearrangement links TRBV7-9 to TRBJ1-2; D not certain. Germline loops: CDR1 SEHNR, CDR2 FQNEAQ (reference sequence). The germline V and J ends were trimmed by 8 bases and 3 bases, with 13 bases remaining between them. The CDR3 has 13 amino acids. The CDR3 loop is CASDSEVDYGYTF. The CDR3 region has the DNA TGTGCCAGCGATTCTGAGGTCGACTATGGCTACACCTTC.

V is TRBV4-1 and J is TRBJ2-5; D is perhaps TRBD1 (6 bases). The CDR3 loop spans 14 amino acids. Germline V lookup: CDR1 MGHRA, CDR2 YSYEKL. V lost 2 bases and J 7 bases, leaving 14 bases between the germline ends. The chain's CDR3 is CASSQLQGIGTQYF. CDR3 coding DNA: TGCGCCAGCAGCCAACTTCAGGGGATAGGGACCCAGTACTTC.

This clone was found a few times. The chain couples TRBV29-1 to TRBJ2-7, with TRBD1 identical over 8 bases. V was pared by 4 bases and J by 2 bases, with 4 bases of the junction left unmatched. CDR3 length: 13 residues. Germline CDR1 reads SQVTM; CDR2 reads ANQGSEA. The DNA for the CDR3 is TGCAGCGTTGTTAGGACAGGGACCTACGAGCAGTACTTC. Its protein product is CSVVRTGTYEQYF.

The sample holds one count of this clone. The chain combines TRBV14 with TRBJ2-5, with a possible D match to TRBD1 (5 bases). Deletions cut 0 bases from V and 7 bases from J, with 15 bases between. The CDR3 length is 15 residues. Germline lookup yields CDR1 SGHDN and CDR2 FVKESK. Here the CDR3 DNA reads TGTGCCAGCAGCCAAGATGGTCCAGGGTGGGTGACCCAGTACTTC. Its protein is CASSQDGPGWVTQYF.

The CDR3 bases are TGTGCCGGGACGACTTCCAACACTGAAGCTTTCTTT. Its translation: CAGTTSNTEAFF. V usage is TRBV7-9 and J usage is TRBJ1-1; D perhaps matches TRBD1 (5 bases). Germline lookup yields CDR1 SEHNR and CDR2 FQNEAQ (reference sequence). CDR3 length equals 12 residues. Trimming pared 11 bases from V and 2 bases from J, leaving 12 bases between.

The J gene is TRBJ1-2, the V gene TRBV7-3, with D unclear. The CDR3 is 16 residues long. The germline V gene encodes CDR1 SGHTA and CDR2 FQGTGA. The germline V and J ends were trimmed by 4 bases and 4 bases, with 19 bases remaining between them. CDR3: CASSSIETREGYGYTF. CDR3 DNA: TGTGCCAGCAGCTCAATCGAGACCCGGGAAGGCTATGGCTACACCTTC.

The CDR3 DNA reads as TGTGCCACCAGCAGACCTACAGCCCCACTCAATACGCAGTATTTT. Amino acid sequence: CATSRPTAPLNTQYF. The chain is built from TRBV15 and TRBJ2-3; no clear D. The germline V gene encodes CDR1 LNHNV and CDR2 YYDKDF (reference sequence). V dropped 2 bases and J dropped 7 bases, with 16 bases sitting between them. This CDR3 comprises 15 residues.

The V and J genes are TRBV4-2 and TRBJ2-7; the D gene could be TRBD1 or TRBD2 (5 bases each). This CDR3 spans 13 amino acids. CDR1 is LGHNA, CDR2 YNFKEQ, per germline. Trimming took 4 bases from V and 7 from J, leaving 14 bases between them. The CDR3 spells CASSPIGTWEQYF. CDR3 coding DNA: TGTGCCAGCAGCCCGATCGGGACGTGGGAGCAGTACTTC.

The chain joins TRBV29-1 to TRBJ1-1, with TRBD1 matching over 7 bases. The length of the CDR3 is 12 residues. J was trimmed by 5 bases and V by 0 bases; bases with no gene match: 0. The germline V gene encodes CDR1 SQVTM and CDR2 ANQGSEA. CDR3 sequence: CSVEEQGTEAFF. Here the CDR3 DNA reads TGCAGCGTTGAAGAACAGGGGACTGAAGCTTTCTTT.

The chain combines TRBV29-1 with TRBJ2-6; weak D call: TRBD2 (5 bases). Trimming cost V 4 bases and J 0 bases, with 13 bases left between them. Germline assignment: CDR1 SQVTM and CDR2 ANQGSEA. There are 16 residues in the CDR3. The CDR3 is CSVVVWEHSGANVLTF. CDR3 in DNA: TGCAGCGTTGTGGTATGGGAGCACTCTGGGGCCAACGTCCTGACTTTC.

The V gene is TRBV30, the J gene TRBJ2-1; D may be TRBD1 (5 bases). This CDR3 has 13 amino acids. Germline V gives CDR1 GTSNPN, CDR2 SVGIG (reference sequence). Trimming stripped 2 bases from V and 10 bases from J, with 15 bases between. CDR3 DNA: TGTGCCTGGAGTTCCCAGGGATTTGGGGAGCAGTTCTTC. It yields the protein CAWSSQGFGEQFF.

The V and J genes are TRBV4-3 and TRBJ2-5, with TRBD2 matching 12 bases. The CDR3 sequence is 15 residues long. Germline V gene lookup returns CDR1 LGHNA and CDR2 YSLEER. V shed 4 bases, J shed 0 bases, and the junction held 0 bases outside the gene matches. Here the CDR3 DNA reads TGCGCCAGCAGCCCTAGCGGGGGGGACCAAGAGACCCAGTACTTC. This translates into CASSPSGGDQETQYF.